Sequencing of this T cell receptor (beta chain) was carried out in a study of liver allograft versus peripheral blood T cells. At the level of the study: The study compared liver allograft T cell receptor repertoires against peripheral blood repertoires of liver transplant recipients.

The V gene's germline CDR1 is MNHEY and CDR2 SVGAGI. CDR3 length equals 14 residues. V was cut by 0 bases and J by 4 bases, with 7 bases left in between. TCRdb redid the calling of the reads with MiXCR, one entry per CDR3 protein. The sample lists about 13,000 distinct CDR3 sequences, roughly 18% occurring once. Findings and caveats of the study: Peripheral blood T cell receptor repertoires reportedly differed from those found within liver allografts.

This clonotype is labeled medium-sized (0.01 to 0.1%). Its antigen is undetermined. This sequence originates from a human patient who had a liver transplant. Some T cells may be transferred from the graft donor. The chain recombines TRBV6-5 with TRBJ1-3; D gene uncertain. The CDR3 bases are TGTGCCAGCAGTTACTCGAATGGGGGAAACACCATATATTTT. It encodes CASSYSNGGNTIYF.